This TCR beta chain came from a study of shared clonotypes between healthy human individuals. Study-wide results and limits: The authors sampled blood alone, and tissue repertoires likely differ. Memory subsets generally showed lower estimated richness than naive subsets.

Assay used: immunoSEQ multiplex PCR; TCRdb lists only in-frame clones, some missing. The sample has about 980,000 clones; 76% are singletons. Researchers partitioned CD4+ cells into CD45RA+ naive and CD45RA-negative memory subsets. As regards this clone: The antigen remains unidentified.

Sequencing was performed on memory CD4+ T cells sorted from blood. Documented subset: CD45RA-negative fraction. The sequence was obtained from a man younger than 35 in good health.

The CDR3 here is CASSPRQSNQPQHF. CDR3 nucleotide sequence: TGTGCCAGCAGCCCCCGACAGAGCAATCAGCCCCAGCATTTT. J is TRBJ1-5 and V is TRBV9, with a possible D match to TRBD1 (5 bases). In germline, CDR1 is SGDLS, CDR2 YYNGEE. This CDR3 contains 14 residues. V lost 4 bases and J lost 1, with 9 bases in between.